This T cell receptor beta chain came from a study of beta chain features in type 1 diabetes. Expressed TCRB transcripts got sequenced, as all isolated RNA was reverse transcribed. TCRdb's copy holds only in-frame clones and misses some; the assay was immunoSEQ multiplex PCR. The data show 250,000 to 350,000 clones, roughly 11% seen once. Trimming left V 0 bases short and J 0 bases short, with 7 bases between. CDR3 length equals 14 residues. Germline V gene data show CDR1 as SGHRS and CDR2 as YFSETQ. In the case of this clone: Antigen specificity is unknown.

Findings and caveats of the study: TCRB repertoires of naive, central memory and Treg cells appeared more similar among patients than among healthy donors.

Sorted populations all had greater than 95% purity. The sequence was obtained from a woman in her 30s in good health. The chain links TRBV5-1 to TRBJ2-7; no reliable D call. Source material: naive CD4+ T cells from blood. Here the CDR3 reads CASSLAGLSYEQYF. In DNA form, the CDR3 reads TGCGCCAGCAGCTTGGCGGGTCTCTCCTACGAGCAGTACTTC.